The next 16 T cell receptor beta chains were all read from a single sample in a study of shared T cell receptors in the human thymus. TCRdb's table, derived via immunoSEQ multiplex PCR, lists solely in-frame clones and lacks some. The sample lists more than 550,000 clones, 80% to 90% occurring once. This sample was shared with a second study, whose subject was human thymus T cells.

The source material was thymocytes. These receptors were obtained from a girl under two years old with a congenital heart defect.

As DNA, the CDR3 is TGCGCCAGCAGCCACGGGACAGGGGGCGCGGGGACTGAAGCTTTCTTT. Translated: CASSHGTGGAGTEAFF. This chain links TRBV5-1 with TRBJ1-1, with 12 bases fitting TRBD1. The CDR3 totals 16 residues. V shed 4 bases, J shed 5 bases, and the junction held 9 bases outside the gene matches. Germline values: CDR1 SGHRS, CDR2 YFSETQ.

This sequence joins TRBV5-1 and TRBJ1-6; weak D call: TRBD1 (5 bases). V gave up 4 bases and J gave up 0 bases, with 11 bases separating them. The CDR3 consists of 16 residues. CDR1 is SGHRS, CDR2 YFSETQ, per germline. In nucleotides, the CDR3 is TGCGCCAGCAGCATGGGACGGAGCTCCTATAATTCACCCCTCCACTTT. Translation gives CASSMGRSSYNSPLHF. The full variable domain, its missing parts supplied by reference TRBV5-1 and TRBJ1-6, is KAGVTQTPRYLIKTRGQQVTLSCSPISGHRSVSWYQQTPGQGLQFLFEYFSETQRNKGNFPGRFSGRQFSNSRSEMNVSTLELGDSALYLCASSMGRSSYNSPLHFGNGTRLTVT.

DNA of the CDR3: TGTGCCAGCAGTTTTGGCAAGCTAGAGTCTGGGGCCAACGTCCTGACTTTC. Encoded protein: CASSFGKLESGANVLTF. The chain uses TRBV27 and TRBJ2-6; D is undetermined. Germline V gene sequence: CDR1 MNHEY, CDR2 SMNVEV (reference sequence). Trimming took off 3 bases at V and 1 base at J, with 13 bases between the two ends. The CDR3 is 17 amino acids.

This chain links TRBV7-2 with TRBJ1-1; 8 bases are shared with TRBD1. The V gene's germline CDR1 is SGHTA and CDR2 FQGNSA. The CDR3 sequence is 15 residues long. V dropped 3 bases and J dropped 0; count of bases not matched to a gene: 3. In DNA form, the CDR3 reads TGTGCCAGCAGCTTGGGGACAGGAATGAACACTGAAGCTTTCTTT. Its translation: CASSLGTGMNTEAFF.

This chain connects TRBV25-1 to TRBJ1-1; D is unclear. CDR1 is MGHDK, CDR2 SYGVNS, per germline. The V gene lost 6 bases and the J gene lost 11 bases, with 22 bases spanning the gap. The CDR3 extends over 14 amino acids. CDR3 coding DNA: TGTGCCAGCAGCCCCACTAGGCTTCCTTTAGAGGCTTTCTTT. This translates into CASSPTRLPLEAFF. The full variable domain, in which reference TRBV25-1 and TRBJ1-1 provide the parts outside the CDR3, is EADIYQTPRYLVIGTGKKITLECSQTMGHDKMYWYQQDPGMELHLIHYSYGVNSTEKGDLSSESTVSRIRTEHFPLTLESARPSHTSQYLCASSPTRLPLEAFFGQGTRLTVV.

The V gene is TRBV10-3, the J gene TRBJ1-6; maybe TRBD1 (6 bases). Trimming left V 5 bases short and J 6 bases short, with 11 bases between. Germline loops: CDR1 ENHRY, CDR2 SYGVKD. The CDR3 spans 14 residues. CDR3 loop: CAISLQGINSPLHF. DNA for the CDR3: TGTGCCATCAGTTTACAGGGTATTAATTCACCCCTCCACTTT.

This sequence joins TRBV7-2 and TRBJ2-6, with TRBD1 as a possible D gene (6 bases). The CDR3 has 17 residues. Germline V gene sequence: CDR1 SGHTA, CDR2 FQGNSA. Trimming stripped 4 bases from V and 4 bases from J, with 17 bases between. This chain's CDR3 is CASSSYQGLAGANVLTF. CDR3 in DNA: TGTGCCAGCAGCTCCTACCAGGGGCTCGCGGGGGCCAACGTCCTGACTTTC.

The V gene is TRBV7-9, the J gene TRBJ1-1, with D uncertain. V was trimmed by 3 bases and J by 1 base, leaving 6 bases between them. Looked up from germline, CDR1 is SEHNR and CDR2 is FQNEAQ (reference sequence). The CDR3 extends over 13 amino acids. The chain's CDR3 is CASSFAGNTEAFF. CDR3 nucleotides: TGTGCCAGCAGCTTTGCAGGGAACACTGAAGCTTTCTTT.

The CDR3 reads CASSPGLGGIGGPYEQYF. The CDR3 DNA reads as TGTGCCAGCAGCCCAGGACTGGGGGGAATTGGCGGCCCCTACGAGCAGTACTTC. The rearrangement uses TRBV7-7 and TRBJ2-7; maybe TRBD2 (6 bases). This CDR3 region has 18 residues. Between the trimmed V and J ends, which lost 5 bases and 2 bases, there was a span of 25 bases. Germline V gives CDR1 SSHAT, CDR2 FNYEAQ (reference sequence).

This rearrangement joins TRBV4-3 to TRBJ2-5; D is perhaps TRBD1 (5 bases). V lost 3 bases and J 1 base, leaving 15 bases between the germline ends. This CDR3 spans 16 amino acids. Germline V gives CDR1 LGHNA, CDR2 YSLEER. The CDR3 spells CASSQDKRKTQETQYF. The CDR3 DNA sequence: TGCGCCAGCAGCCAGGACAAACGGAAGACCCAAGAGACCCAGTACTTC.

The V gene is TRBV12-5, the J gene TRBJ2-1; 10 nucleotides align to TRBD2. V lost 6 bases, J lost 6 bases, and 20 bases stayed unmatched. Germline loops: CDR1 LGHNT, CDR2 FRNRAP. The CDR3 is 19 amino acids. CDR3 bases: TGTGCTAGTGGCCCCGTTTCGGGCGACTCTAGCGGGGGTCCCAATGAGCAGTTCTTC. Translating it yields CASGPVSGDSSGGPNEQFF.

The chain recombines TRBV4-1 with TRBJ1-1; 9 bases fit TRBD1. The CDR3 has 19 residues. J gave up 4 bases and V 3 bases, and 18 bases lay outside the gene matches. Per germline, CDR1 MGHRA and CDR2 YSYEKL. CDR3 sequence reads: CASSQEGSGQGFGVTEAFF. Here the CDR3 DNA reads TGCGCCAGCAGCCAGGAAGGGTCGGGACAGGGTTTTGGGGTCACTGAAGCTTTCTTT.

The chain couples TRBV5-6 to TRBJ2-7, with D maybe TRBD1 (5 bases). Germline V gene sequence: CDR1 SGHDT, CDR2 YYEEEE. V gave up 0 bases and J gave up 4 bases, with 26 bases separating them. The CDR3 is 19 residues long. Written as DNA, the CDR3 is TGTGCCAGCAGCTTGGGGCCCATCTTGTCAGGGTTTGCAGTATACGAGCAGTACTTC. Translating gives CASSLGPILSGFAVYEQYF.

The chain is built from TRBV5-1 and TRBJ2-7, with 8 positions matching TRBD1. The CDR3 totals 18 residues. Germline values: CDR1 SGHRS, CDR2 YFSETQ. Trimming removed 2 bases from V and 4 bases from J; junction bases left unmatched: 17. The CDR3 bases are TGCGCCAGCAGCTTCGTTTACGGACAGGGCCAAGGAAGGTACGAGCAGTACTTC. Translation: CASSFVYGQGQGRYEQYF.

The rearrangement links TRBV7-2 to TRBJ1-5; TRBD1 aligns across 7 bases. Losses at the gene ends were 6 bases for V and 0 bases for J; bases not matched to a gene: 8. The CDR3 has 16 residues. In germline, CDR1 is SGHTA, CDR2 FQGNSA. CDR3 nucleotides: TGTGCCAGCAGACCAGGGGGGACGAATAGCAATCAGCCCCAGCATTTT. Protein sequence: CASRPGGTNSNQPQHF.

The rearrangement joins TRBV28 to TRBJ1-2; D unresolved. CDR1 is MDHEN and CDR2 is SYDVKM in the germline V gene. The V end lost 1 base, the J end lost 2 bases, and 2 bases lay between the germline ends. The CDR3 length is 12 residues. The CDR3 DNA is TGTGCCAGCAGTTTATCGAACTATGGCTACACCTTC. Its protein is CASSLSNYGYTF.